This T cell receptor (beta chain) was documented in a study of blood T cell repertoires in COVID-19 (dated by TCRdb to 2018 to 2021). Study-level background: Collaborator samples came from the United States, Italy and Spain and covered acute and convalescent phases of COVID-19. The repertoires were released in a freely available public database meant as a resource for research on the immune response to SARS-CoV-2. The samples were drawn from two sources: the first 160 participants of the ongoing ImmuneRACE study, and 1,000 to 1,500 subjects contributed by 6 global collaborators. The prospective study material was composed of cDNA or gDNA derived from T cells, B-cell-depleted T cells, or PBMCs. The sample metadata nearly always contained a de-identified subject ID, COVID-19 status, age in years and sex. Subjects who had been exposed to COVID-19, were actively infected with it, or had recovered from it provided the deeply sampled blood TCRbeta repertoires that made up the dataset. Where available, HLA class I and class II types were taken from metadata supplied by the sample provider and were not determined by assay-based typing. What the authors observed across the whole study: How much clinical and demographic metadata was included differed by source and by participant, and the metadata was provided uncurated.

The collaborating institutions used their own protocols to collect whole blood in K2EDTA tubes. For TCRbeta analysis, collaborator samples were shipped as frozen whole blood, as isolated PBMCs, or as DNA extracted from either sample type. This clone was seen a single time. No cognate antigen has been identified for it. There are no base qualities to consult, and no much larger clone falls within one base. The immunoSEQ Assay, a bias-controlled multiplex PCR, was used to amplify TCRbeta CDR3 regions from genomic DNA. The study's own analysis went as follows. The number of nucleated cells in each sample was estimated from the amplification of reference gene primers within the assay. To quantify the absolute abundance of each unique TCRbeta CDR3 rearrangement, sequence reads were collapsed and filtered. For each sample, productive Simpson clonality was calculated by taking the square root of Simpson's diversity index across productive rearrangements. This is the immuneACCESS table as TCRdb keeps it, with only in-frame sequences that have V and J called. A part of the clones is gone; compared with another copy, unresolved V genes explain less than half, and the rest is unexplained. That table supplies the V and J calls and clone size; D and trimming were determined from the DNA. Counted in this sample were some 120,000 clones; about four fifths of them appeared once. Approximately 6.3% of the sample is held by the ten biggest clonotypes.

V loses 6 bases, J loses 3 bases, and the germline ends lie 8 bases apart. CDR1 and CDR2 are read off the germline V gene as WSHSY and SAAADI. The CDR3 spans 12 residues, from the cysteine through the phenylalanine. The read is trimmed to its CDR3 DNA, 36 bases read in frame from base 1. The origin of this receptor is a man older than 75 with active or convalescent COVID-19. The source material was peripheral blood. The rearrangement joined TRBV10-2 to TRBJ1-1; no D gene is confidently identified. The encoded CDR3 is CASRRSDTEAFF. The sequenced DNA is TGCGCCAGCAGACGGTCGGACACTGAAGCTTTCTTT.